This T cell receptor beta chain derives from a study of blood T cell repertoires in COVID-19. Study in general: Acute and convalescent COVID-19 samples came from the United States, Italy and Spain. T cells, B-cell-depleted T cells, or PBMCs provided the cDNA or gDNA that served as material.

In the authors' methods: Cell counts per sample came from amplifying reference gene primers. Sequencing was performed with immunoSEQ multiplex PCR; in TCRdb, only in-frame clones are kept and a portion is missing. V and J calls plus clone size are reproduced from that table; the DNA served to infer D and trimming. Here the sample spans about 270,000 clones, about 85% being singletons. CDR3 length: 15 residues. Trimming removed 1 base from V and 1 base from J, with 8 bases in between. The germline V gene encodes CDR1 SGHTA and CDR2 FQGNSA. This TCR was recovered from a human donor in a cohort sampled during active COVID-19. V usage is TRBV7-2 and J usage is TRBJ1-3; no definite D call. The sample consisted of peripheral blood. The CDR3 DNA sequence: TGTGCCAGCAGCTTAGGTTGGACTTCTGGAAACACCATATATTTT. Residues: CASSLGWTSGNTIYF.